This section outlines one T cell receptor (beta chain) sequence together with its context. PCR amplification relied on 60 Vbeta primers (plus 13 Jbeta primers). Sequenced by immunoSEQ multiplex PCR; TCRdb stores in-frame clones only, minus some. The repertoire holds 200,000 or so clones, with 70% to 85% as singletons. This entry is derived from a study of cytomegalovirus exposure and HLA in healthy donors. CDR3 length: 13 amino acids. Germline V CDR1 and CDR2: GTSNPN, SVGIG (reference sequence). Trimming at V came to 8 bases and at J to 5 bases, leaving 8 bases not matched to a gene. The chain is built from TRBV30 and TRBJ2-1, with TRBD2 matching over 8 bases. The clonotype was recovered from a man aged 50 to 60 in good health and CMV-seronegative. The sample consisted of PBMCs. Here the CDR3 DNA reads TGTGCCACGGGGGGGAGGTCCAACAATGAGCAGTTCTTC. Its protein product is CATGGRSNNEQFF.